The rows below give T cell receptor beta chains drawn from one sample of a study of T-cell reconstitution after alpha-beta-depleted transplantation in children. TCRdb re-analysed the PCR reads in MiXCR, keeping a single row per CDR3 protein. The sample carries almost 500,000 distinct CDR3 sequences, roughly a tenth recorded once. The specimen comprised PBMCs, sampled before TCRalphabeta/CD19-depleted stem cell transplant. The receptors here all came from a child under 10 years old with inherited bone marrow failure, due to receive a stem cell transplant. Each CDR3 is given with its conserved first and last residue. The D gene is left open where the match is weak. Clone sizes are given selectively: once, few, many, or a class where the clone is expanded.

clone size	D gene	J gene	V gene	CDR3 length	CDR3 protein	CDR3 DNA
many	NA	TRBJ1-2	TRBV28	13	CASTPTSGYGYTF	TGTGCCAGCACTCCTACATCCGGATATGGCTACACCTTC
many	NA	TRBJ2-1	TRBV15	15	CATSSGASGNNEQFF	TGTGCCACCAGCAGTGGGGCCTCGGGGAACAATGAGCAGTTCTTC
few	NA	TRBJ1-1	TRBV6-2/TRBV6-3	15	CASSYSAGWNTEAFF	TGTGCCAGCAGTTACTCAGCGGGATGGAACACTGAAGCTTTCTTT
many	TRBD1	TRBJ2-7	TRBV7-9	16	CASTGSWGTGVNEQYF	TGTGCCAGCACCGGAAGCTGGGGGACAGGGGTGAACGAGCAGTACTTC
few	NA	TRBJ1-1	TRBV18	16	CASSPLDAQSFAEAFF	TGTGCCAGCTCACCGCTGGACGCTCAATCGTTCGCTGAAGCTTTCTTT
few	TRBD2	TRBJ2-7	TRBV7-2	15	CASSDDSAGRYEQYF	TGTGCCAGCAGCGACGACTCAGCGGGGCGCTACGAGCAGTACTTC
NA	TRBD2	TRBJ2-2	TRBV3-1	17	CASCQGLAGGDTGELFF	TGTGCCAGCTGCCAGGGACTAGCGGGAGGTGACACCGGGGAGCTGTTTTTT
many	TRBD1	TRBJ1-1	TRBV5-6	14	CASSWRGQGAEAFF	TGTGCCAGCAGCTGGAGGGGACAGGGGGCTGAAGCTTTCTTT
many	NA	TRBJ2-7	TRBV29-1	12	CSAQGSPYEQYF	TGCAGCGCTCAGGGGTCTCCCTACGAGCAGTACTTC
few	NA	TRBJ1-2	TRBV28	14	CATHTPRGADGYTF	TGTGCCACCCACACCCCTCGGGGGGCAGATGGCTACACCTTC
many	TRBD1	TRBJ1-2	TRBV19	15	CASSSTDRDDYGYTF	TGTGCCAGTAGTTCTACCGACAGGGATGACTATGGCTACACCTTC
many	NA	TRBJ2-2	TRBV20-1	16	CSARDPGRANTGELFF	TGCAGTGCTAGAGATCCGGGCAGGGCCAACACCGGGGAGCTGTTTTTT
many	TRBD2	TRBJ2-1	TRBV2	16	CASRATSGSSYNEQFF	TGTGCCAGCAGGGCAACTAGCGGGAGCTCCTACAATGAGCAGTTCTTC
NA	TRBD1	TRBJ2-7	TRBV28	15	CASSLWTGPSYEQYF	TGTGCCAGCAGTTTATGGACAGGGCCTTCCTACGAGCAGTACTTC
few	TRBD1	TRBJ1-1	TRBV7-2	14	CASSLGPGGVEAFF	TGTGCCAGCAGCTTAGGGCCAGGGGGCGTTGAAGCTTTCTTT
many	TRBD1	TRBJ2-5	TRBV6-1	17	CASRLISGTGLQETQYF	TGTGCCAGCAGATTGATCTCCGGGACAGGGTTACAAGAGACCCAGTACTTC
many	TRBD1	TRBJ1-3	TRBV7-9	17	CASSLGDREISGNTIYF	TGTGCCAGCAGCTTAGGGGACAGGGAGATCTCTGGAAACACCATATATTTT
NA	NA	TRBJ2-1	TRBV19	12	CASSIGHREQFF	TGTGCCAGTAGTATAGGGCACCGCGAGCAGTTCTTC
many	NA	TRBJ1-1	TRBV3-1	14	CASSQDLGSAEAFF	TGTGCCAGCAGCCAAGATTTGGGGTCCGCTGAAGCTTTCTTT
many	NA	TRBJ2-7	TRBV15	11	CATSGEYEQYF	TGTGCCACCAGCGGGGAATACGAGCAGTACTTC
many	NA	TRBJ2-7	TRBV11-2	14	CASSLDAGRYEQYF	TGTGCCAGCAGCTTAGATGCGGGCAGGTACGAGCAGTACTTC
many	NA	TRBJ2-1	TRBV7-2	17	CASSLAFDNLMRGEQFF	TGTGCCAGCAGCTTAGCGTTCGACAATTTGATGCGGGGTGAGCAGTTCTTC
many	TRBD2	TRBJ2-5	TRBV29-1	14	CSVPNLGLEIAQYF	TGCAGCGTCCCAAACCTGGGACTAGAGATCGCCCAGTACTTC
few	NA	TRBJ2-7	TRBV9	13	CASSPRYSYEQYF	TGTGCCAGCAGCCCCCGTTACTCCTACGAGCAGTACTTC
many	TRBD1	TRBJ2-7	TRBV6-2/TRBV6-3	14	CASSSAGTDYEQYF	TGTGCCAGCAGTTCCGCCGGGACAGACTACGAGCAGTACTTC
NA	TRBD1	TRBJ2-1	TRBV11-2	18	CASSLLLGAGQGYNEQFF	TGTGCCAGCAGCTTATTACTCGGTGCCGGACAGGGGTACAATGAGCAGTTCTTC
many	NA	TRBJ2-2	TRBV2	12	CASSRSTGELFF	TGTGCCAGCAGCAGGTCCACCGGGGAGCTGTTTTTT
NA	NA	TRBJ1-1	TRBV24-1	13	CATSFGMSTEAFF	TGTGCCACCAGCTTTGGGATGAGCACTGAAGCTTTCTTT
many	TRBD1	TRBJ1-5	TRBV6-2/TRBV6-3	15	CASSGDRDRNQPQHF	TGTGCCAGCAGTGGGGACAGGGATCGCAATCAGCCCCAGCATTTT
few	NA	TRBJ2-5	TRBV7-2	13	CASSQHRQETQYF	TGTGCCAGCAGCCAACACAGGCAAGAGACCCAGTACTTC
many	TRBD2	TRBJ2-7	TRBV11-2	21	CASSLGTGRLAGGPIWDEQYF	TGTGCCAGCAGCCTCGGGACAGGGCGTCTAGCGGGAGGGCCTATCTGGGACGAGCAGTACTTC
many	NA	TRBJ2-3	TRBV5-5	13	CASSLTPGDTQYF	TGTGCCAGCAGCCTCACTCCAGGGGATACGCAGTATTTT
many	NA	TRBJ1-2	TRBV13	14	CASSLRQGDYGYTF	TGTGCCAGCAGCTTACGTCAGGGTGACTATGGCTACACCTTC
many	NA	TRBJ2-7	TRBV4-3	15	CASSQDASGYYEQYF	TGCGCCAGCAGCCAAGATGCCTCCGGGTACTACGAGCAGTACTTC
few	TRBD2	TRBJ2-1	TRBV28	16	CASSSLSGGPYNEQFF	TGTGCCAGCAGTTCCCTAAGCGGGGGACCCTACAATGAGCAGTTCTTC
many	NA	TRBJ1-6	TRBV25-1	15	CASTTGYSYNSPLHF	TGTGCCAGCACCACAGGGTACTCCTATAATTCACCCCTCCACTTT
NA	NA	TRBJ2-1	TRBV5-1	17	CASSLLLSFRSYNEQFF	TGCGCCAGCAGCTTGTTGTTGAGTTTTCGCTCCTACAATGAGCAGTTCTTC
many	NA	TRBJ1-5	TRBV4-3	15	CASSQDAELNQPQHF	TGCGCCAGCAGCCAAGATGCGGAACTTAATCAGCCCCAGCATTTT
many	TRBD2	TRBJ2-3	TRBV9	16	CASSETSGTSIATQYF	TGTGCCAGCAGCGAGACCTCCGGGACTAGTATAGCTACGCAGTATTTT
NA	NA	TRBJ2-7	TRBV5-6	15	CASSLPSTGLYEQYF	TGTGCCAGCAGCCTACCATCGACAGGACTCTACGAGCAGTACTTC
many	NA	TRBJ1-4	TRBV2	15	CASSDGNSSNEKLFF	TGTGCCAGCAGTGATGGCAACAGCTCGAATGAAAAACTGTTTTTT
few	TRBD2	TRBJ2-1	TRBV5-6	15	CASSVLAGSGREQFF	TGTGCCAGCAGCGTACTAGCGGGATCGGGTCGGGAGCAGTTCTTC
many	TRBD2	TRBJ2-1	TRBV11-2	20	CASSLGGQGGRPYSINEQFF	TGTGCCAGCAGCTTAGGAGGTCAAGGCGGGAGGCCCTACTCAATCAATGAGCAGTTCTTC
NA	TRBD2	TRBJ2-3	TRBV20-1	20	CSAPGRAGESVRGSTDTQYF	TGCAGTGCCCCCGGCAGGGCGGGAGAATCGGTTAGGGGTAGCACAGATACGCAGTATTTT
few	NA	TRBJ2-2	TRBV4-3	15	CASSRGESNTGELFF	TGCGCCAGCAGCCGCGGGGAATCGAACACCGGGGAGCTGTTTTTT
many	TRBD2	TRBJ2-7	TRBV4-1	15	CASSPMTSAHYEQYF	TGCGCCAGCAGCCCCATGACTAGCGCTCACTACGAGCAGTACTTC